This T cell receptor (beta chain) was sequenced in a study of OX40 agonist ivuxolimab in advanced cancers. The CDR3 extends over 16 amino acids. The V segment lost 2 bases and the J segment 5 bases; nucleotides outside the gene matches: 4. Sequencing was performed with immunoSEQ multiplex PCR; in TCRdb, only in-frame clones are kept and a portion is missing. The sample has under 100,000 clones, about 90% seen once. This sequence originates from an adult with an advanced solid tumor such as melanoma, head and neck, liver or kidney cancer. The source was CD4+ or CD8+ T cells sorted from blood, collected in a trial of the OX40 agonist ivuxolimab. The chain carries TRBV5-3 and TRBJ2-3, with 14 bases aligning to TRBD2. TRBV5-3 is assigned to the ORF class and has an uncertain function. The CDR3 sequence is CARSFGLAGGLDTQYF. The DNA for the CDR3 is TGTGCCAGAAGCTTCGGACTAGCGGGGGGACTAGATACGCAGTATTTT.